These 24 T cell receptor beta chains originate from one sample sequenced in a study of T-cell memory formation after mild COVID-19. TCRdb processed the 5' RACE reads anew with MiXCR; each CDR3 protein has one entry. Among some 350,000 distinct CDR3 sequences, 13% were seen once, and the ten largest hold about a fifth. Source material: PBMCs or a T cell subset sorted from them (not recorded which). Receptors were obtained from a man aged 18 to 35 who had mild COVID-19 (a few samples of this study predate the infection). Cell type and time point are not known.

The rearrangement uses TRBV28 and TRBJ2-5, with D perhaps TRBD2 (6 bases). Looked up from germline, CDR1 is MDHEN and CDR2 is SYDVKM. The CDR3 loop spans 12 amino acids. V was shortened by 6 bases and J by 4 bases, with 9 bases between the two germline ends. The CDR3 sequence is CASRPGGETQYF. DNA of the CDR3: TGTGCCAGCAGGCCCGGGGGAGAGACCCAGTACTTC.

The CDR3 loop is CASSLPPGGAENEQFF. CDR3 bases: TGTGCCAGCAGCCTCCCACCCGGCGGGGCGGAAAATGAGCAGTTCTTC. J is TRBJ2-1 and V is TRBV9, with a weak D call TRBD2 (6 bases). V was cut by 4 bases and J by 7 bases, with 21 bases left in between. The CDR3 length is 16 residues. Germline V gives CDR1 SGDLS, CDR2 YYNGEE.

The CDR3 here is CASSPTGTGGRDTQYF. DNA of the CDR3: TGCGCCAGCAGCCCAACCGGGACAGGGGGGCGAGATACGCAGTATTTT. The genes are TRBV5-1 and TRBJ2-3; 11 bases match TRBD1. V lost 4 bases to trimming and J lost 5 bases; unmatched junction nucleotides: 9. Germline CDR1 is SGHRS and CDR2 is YFSETQ. The CDR3 length is 16 residues.

The chain joins TRBV7-9 to TRBJ1-2; D is perhaps TRBD1 (5 bases). V gave up 4 bases and J gave up 10 bases, with 13 bases separating them. The CDR3 totals 12 residues. Germline V gene lookup returns CDR1 SEHNR and CDR2 FQNEAQ (reference sequence). DNA of the CDR3: TGTGCCAGCAGCTCGCTAGACAGCGTCTACACCTTC. Protein product: CASSSLDSVYTF.

The sample holds a few counts of this clonotype. The V and J genes are TRBV4-1 and TRBJ1-2; TRBD1 aligns across 11 bases. The ends lost 4 bases at V and 7 bases at J; junction bases unmatched: 11. This CDR3 spans 16 amino acids. CDR1 is MGHRA and CDR2 is YSYEKL in the germline V gene. For the CDR3, the DNA is TGCGCCAGCAGCCTAACTCGGACAGGGGGCTCTGCTGGCTACACCTTC. It encodes CASSLTRTGGSAGYTF.

In this sample, this clonotype turned up a few times. The gene calls are TRBV12-3 or TRBV12-4 and TRBJ1-2; 7 bases are shared with TRBD1. Germline trimming cut 6 bases from V and 2 bases from J; bases unmatched to any gene: 9. The CDR3 is 15 residues long. The CDR3 region has the DNA TGTGCCAGCAGCCCTGGACAACAGGGGAACTATGGCTACACCTTC. It specifies CASSPGQQGNYGYTF.

Only a few counts were recorded for this clonotype. V usage is TRBV7-9 and J usage is TRBJ1-1; D gene uncertain. Germline loops: CDR1 SEHNR, CDR2 FQNEAQ (reference sequence). The CDR3 consists of 14 residues. The V end lost 2 bases, the J end lost 0 bases, and 7 bases lay between the germline ends. CDR3 coding DNA: TGTGCCAGCAGCTTACCTGGAATGAACACTGAAGCTTTCTTT. Encoded protein: CASSLPGMNTEAFF. Complete variable domain (other parts from reference TRBV7-9 and TRBJ1-1): DTGVSQNPRHKITKRGQNVTFRCDPISEHNRLYWYRQTLGQGPEFLTYFQNEAQLEKSRLLSDRFSAERPKGSFSTLEIQRTEQGDSAMYLCASSLPGMNTEAFFGQGTRLTVV.

This clonotype was seen only a few times. The chain combines TRBV6-1 with TRBJ2-5, with 8 positions matching TRBD1. CDR1 and CDR2 from the germline V gene are MNHNS and SASEGT. The CDR3 is 13 residues long. After removal of 2 bases from V and 12 bases from J, the junction contained 8 bases not matched to a gene. The CDR3 nucleotides are TGTGCCAGCAGTGAAAACAGGGGGGCTCGGGAGTACTTC. The encoded protein is CASSENRGAREYF.

This chain joins TRBV7-3 and TRBJ2-1; D is possibly TRBD1 or TRBD2 (6 bases each). CDR1 is SGHTA, CDR2 FQGTGA, per germline. Trimming cost V 4 bases and J 7 bases, with 17 bases left between them. The CDR3 sequence is 15 residues long. The CDR3 sequence is CASSSWSGEANEQFF. DNA of the CDR3: TGTGCCAGCAGCTCATGGTCAGGGGAGGCGAATGAGCAGTTCTTC.

This clonotype showed up just a few times. This chain uses TRBV10-2 with TRBJ2-7; 8 nucleotides agree with TRBD2. From germline, CDR1 is WSHSY and CDR2 SAAADI. J was trimmed by 7 bases and V by 4 bases; bases with no gene match: 0. The CDR3 contains 11 residues. CDR3 sequence (DNA): TGCGCCAGCAGTGCGGGGGGGGAGCAGTACGTC. It is translated as CASSAGGEQYV.

The CDR3 coding sequence is TGTGCCAGCAGCCCGTCGACGACGACCTACGAGCAGTACTTC. Amino acids: CASSPSTTTYEQYF. The chain has TRBV7-6 and TRBJ2-7, with D hard to call. The germline V and J ends were trimmed by 5 bases and 2 bases, with 13 bases remaining between them. The CDR3 has 14 residues. Per germline, CDR1 SGHVS and CDR2 FNYEAQ.

This clonotype has a handful of counts. The V call is TRBV18, the J call TRBJ2-3, with TRBD2 as a possible D gene (5 bases). Germline assignment: CDR1 KGHSH and CDR2 LQKENI. This CDR3 comprises 16 residues. V was shortened by 2 bases and J by 3 bases, with 15 bases between the two germline ends. For the CDR3, the DNA is TGTGCCAGCTCACCATCCCGGACTGCAAATACAGATACGCAGTATTTT. Protein: CASSPSRTANTDTQYF. Full variable domain (outside the CDR3, taken from reference TRBV18 and TRBJ2-3): NAGVMQNPRHLVRRRGQEARLRCSPMKGHSHVYWYRQLPEEGLKFMVYLQKENIIDESGMPKERFSAEFPKEGPSILRIQQVVRGDSAAYFCASSPSRTANTDTQYFGPGTRLTVL.

The chain has TRBV12-3 or TRBV12-4 and TRBJ2-5; D ambiguous. The CDR3 runs to 13 residues. The V end was cut by 7 bases, the J end by 3 bases, with 12 bases between. CDR3 in DNA: TGTGCCAGCACCTACCGACCTGAAGAGACCCAGTACTTC. This gives the protein CASTYRPEETQYF.

The V call is TRBV7-8, the J call TRBJ1-1; D unresolved. Trimming cost V 1 base and J 2 bases, with 8 bases left between them. From germline, CDR1 is SGHVS and CDR2 FQNEAQ. This CDR3 has 14 residues. The CDR3 is CASSLVRSNTEAFF. DNA for the CDR3: TGTGCCAGCAGCTTAGTGAGAAGTAACACTGAAGCTTTCTTT. The whole variable domain, remainder taken from reference TRBV7-8 and TRBJ1-1, is GAGVSQSPRYKVAKRGQDVALRCDPISGHVSLFWYQQALGQGPEFLTYFQNEAQLDKSGLPSDRFFAERPEGSVSTLKIQRTQQEDSAVYLCASSLVRSNTEAFFGQGTRLTVV.

The gene calls are TRBV4-2 and TRBJ2-3, with D tentatively TRBD2 (6 bases). In germline, CDR1 is LGHNA, CDR2 YNFKEQ. The CDR3 has 16 amino acids. The V end was cut by 0 bases, the J end by 3 bases, with 13 bases between. The CDR3 protein is CASSQDNRGRTDTQYF. The CDR3 DNA sequence: TGTGCCAGCAGCCAAGATAACCGGGGGAGGACAGATACGCAGTATTTT.

The chain employs TRBV7-2 and TRBJ1-6, with TRBD1 identical over 10 bases. The CDR3 contains 15 residues. With 1 base clipped from V and 10 bases from J, the junction kept 4 bases outside the gene matches. Germline lookup yields CDR1 SGHTA and CDR2 FQGNSA. CDR3 DNA sequence: TGTGCCAGCAGCTTAGTAGGGACAGGGGAATCACCCCTCCACTTT. Translating gives CASSLVGTGESPLHF.

The rearrangement joins TRBV5-1 to TRBJ2-3; 8 nucleotides align to TRBD2. V dropped 4 bases and J dropped 4; count of bases not matched to a gene: 8. CDR3 length: 15 amino acids. CDR1 is SGHRS, CDR2 YFSETQ, per germline. CDR3 sequence: CASSPGLGISDTQYF. The DNA of the CDR3 is TGCGCCAGCAGCCCGGGACTAGGGATCTCAGATACGCAGTATTTT. The full variable domain, rest sourced from reference TRBV5-1 and TRBJ2-3, is KAGVTQTPRYLIKTRGQQVTLSCSPISGHRSVSWYQQTPGQGLQFLFEYFSETQRNKGNFPGRFSGRQFSNSRSEMNVSTLELGDSALYLCASSPGLGISDTQYFGPGTRLTVL.

The chain employs TRBV6-5 and TRBJ2-3; TRBD2 aligns across 8 bases. The V and J ends lost 0 bases and 1 base, in that order; junction bases with no gene match: 6. Germline V gene data show CDR1 as MNHEY and CDR2 as SVGAGI. CDR3 length: 17 residues. CDR3 sequence reads: CASSYSGARGGTDTQYF. The CDR3 DNA sequence: TGTGCCAGCAGTTACTCGGGGGCGCGGGGGGGCACAGATACGCAGTATTTT.

This clonotype was observed a handful of times. This chain links TRBV6-5 with TRBJ2-7; 8 positions match TRBD2. Trimming at V came to 0 bases and at J to 0 bases, leaving 1 base not matched to a gene. Germline CDR1 and CDR2: MNHEY and SVGAGI. The CDR3 totals 15 residues. The CDR3 protein is CASSYSSGDSYEQYF. DNA of the CDR3: TGTGCCAGCAGTTACTCTAGCGGGGACTCCTACGAGCAGTACTTC.

The chain recombines TRBV6-6 with TRBJ2-3, with 7 bases lining up with TRBD2. Germline V CDR1 and CDR2: MNHNY, SVGAGI (reference sequence). V lost 6 bases to trimming and J lost 1 base; unmatched junction nucleotides: 7. The CDR3 runs 15 residues. CDR3 DNA: TGTGCCAGCAGGTGGGGACTACAGGGCACAGATACGCAGTATTTT. Protein: CASRWGLQGTDTQYF.

The CDR3 here is CASRRQEGSYYGYTF. The CDR3 DNA sequence: TGTGCCAGCAGGCGACAGGAAGGGTCCTACTATGGCTACACCTTC. This chain joins TRBV6-5 and TRBJ1-2; a possible D gene is TRBD1 (6 bases). Germline V lookup: CDR1 MNHEY, CDR2 SVGAGI. The CDR3 length is 15 residues. V lost 6 bases to trimming and J lost 3 bases, with 17 bases between them.

This clonotype was counted between two and nine times. This chain uses TRBV4-1 with TRBJ1-4, with 8 nucleotides matching TRBD1. The length of the CDR3 is 17 residues. Germline loops: CDR1 MGHRA, CDR2 YSYEKL. After removal of 3 bases from V and 8 bases from J, the junction contained 14 bases not matched to a gene. As DNA, the CDR3 is TGCGCCAGCAGCCAGAATCGAAAACAGGGGGTGACCGAAAAACTGTTTTTT. Translating gives CASSQNRKQGVTEKLFF.

This clonotype appeared a few times. The chain carries TRBV7-6 and TRBJ2-1, with D tentatively TRBD1 (7 bases). Germline CDR1 and CDR2: SGHVS and FNYEAQ. Trimming removed 3 bases from V and 9 bases from J, with 15 bases in between. The CDR3 length is 14 residues. CDR3 nucleotides: TGTGCCAGCAGCTTTCAGGGGGGCTTGGGTGAGCAGTTCTTC. Translating gives CASSFQGGLGEQFF.

J is TRBJ1-5 and V is TRBV7-2, with D uncertain. V was cut by 5 bases and J by 2 bases, with 10 bases left in between. The germline gives CDR1 SGHTA, CDR2 FQGNSA. This CDR3 contains 14 residues. The CDR3 sequence: CASSLRHGNQPQHF. The CDR3 coding sequence is TGTGCCAGCAGCCTCCGACACGGCAATCAGCCCCAGCATTTT. Drawing the rest from reference TRBV7-2 and TRBJ1-5, the complete variable domain is GAGVSQSPSNKVTEKGKDVELRCDPISGHTALYWYRQSLGQGLEFLIYFQGNSAPDKSGLPSDRFSAERTGGSVSTLTIQRTQQEDSAVYLCASSLRHGNQPQHFGDGTRLSIL.